These 16 T cell receptor beta chains share one sample of origin, sequenced in a study of T cell responses to AZD1222 COVID-19 vaccine (dated by TCRdb to the early 2020s). The receptor library was made with the immunoSEQ multiplex PCR assay. Sourced from immuneACCESS, this table was stored by TCRdb with only in-frame sequences that have V and J called. A share of the clones is absent; for the studies checked, an unresolved V gene accounts for under half, and the remainder has no known explanation. Across this sample there are 95,000 to 150,000 clones, with about 90% seen only once. In total, the top ten clones hold about 5.3% of the sample. What this sample's time point label stands for: baseline before first vaccination. The sequences come from peripheral blood, collected on day 0 of AZD1222 vaccination. These receptors all come from an adult in good health.

The chain joins TRBV6-5 to TRBJ2-1, with 11 nucleotides matching TRBD2. Trimming took 7 bases from V and 9 from J; bases not matched to a gene: 8. From germline, CDR1 is MNHEY and CDR2 SVGAGI. This CDR3 has 14 amino acids. CDR3 region: CASIPLAGGGEQFF. The CDR3 DNA reads TGTGCCAGCATCCCCCTAGCGGGAGGTGGTGAGCAGTTCTTC.

The chain uses TRBV30 and TRBJ1-2; no definite D call. The CDR3 consists of 10 residues. Trimming took 3 bases from V and 7 from J, leaving 6 bases between them. CDR1 is GTSNPN, CDR2 SVGIG, per germline (reference sequence). The CDR3 bases are TGTGCCTGGAGGTCCCTTGGCTACACCTTC. It encodes CAWRSLGYTF.

This chain links TRBV28 with TRBJ2-2, with D maybe TRBD2 (5 bases). The CDR3 totals 16 residues. Germline CDR1 reads MDHEN; CDR2 reads SYDVKM. The germline V and J ends were trimmed by 0 bases and 1 base, with 9 bases remaining between them. CDR3 DNA sequence: TGTGCCAGCAGTTTATGGAAGCGGAAGAACACCGGGGAGCTGTTTTTT. This encodes CASSLWKRKNTGELFF.

This rearrangement joins TRBV19 to TRBJ2-5; the D gene could be TRBD1 or TRBD2 (6 bases each). This CDR3 has 13 amino acids. Germline-derived CDR1 and CDR2 are LNHDA and SQIVND (reference sequence). Trimming removed 6 bases at V and 4 bases at J, with 12 bases between. The CDR3: CASSRGGGETQYF. CDR3 DNA: TGTGCCAGTAGCCGAGGGGGAGGAGAGACCCAGTACTTC.

This chain joins TRBV27 and TRBJ2-1; D uncertain. The length of the CDR3 is 15 residues. Germline V lookup: CDR1 MNHEY, CDR2 SMNVEV (reference sequence). With 6 bases removed from V and 0 bases from J, the gap between germline ends came to 12 bases. CDR3: CASSLLWGSYNEQFF. The CDR3 coding sequence is TGTGCCAGCAGCCTACTTTGGGGCTCCTACAATGAGCAGTTCTTC.

V and J are TRBV7-8 and TRBJ2-5; 8 nucleotides align to TRBD2. V was pared by 5 bases and J by 5 bases, with 10 bases of the junction left unmatched. This CDR3 region has 15 residues. Germline V gives CDR1 SGHVS, CDR2 FQNEAQ. CDR3 protein: CASSVLAGSVETQYF. The DNA for the CDR3 is TGTGCCAGCAGCGTGTTAGCGGGATCGGTCGAGACCCAGTACTTC.

This chain links TRBV4-1 with TRBJ2-3; D may be TRBD2 (6 bases). This CDR3 has 14 amino acids. V lost 0 bases, J lost 6 bases, and 10 bases lay in between. Germline values: CDR1 MGHRA, CDR2 YSYEKL. The CDR3 DNA is TGCGCCAGCAGCCAAGATGACCGGGGGGATACGCAGTATTTT. This encodes CASSQDDRGDTQYF.

The chain uses TRBV9 and TRBJ2-3; D unclear. The germline V and J ends were trimmed by 2 bases and 6 bases, with 10 bases remaining between them. The CDR3 contains 13 residues. Germline values: CDR1 SGDLS, CDR2 YYNGEE. DNA for the CDR3: TGTGCCAGCAGCGTGGGCAATAAGGATACGCAGTATTTT. The encoded protein is CASSVGNKDTQYF.

The rearrangement joins TRBV3-1 (or the pseudogene TRBV3-2) to TRBJ1-5, with 7 bases lining up with TRBD1. Unmatched junction bases numbered 3, after V lost 4 bases and J lost 3 bases. This CDR3 spans 14 amino acids. Germline CDR1 is LGHDT and CDR2 is YNNKEL (reference sequence). CDR3: CASSRDRVNQPQHF. The CDR3 bases are TGTGCCAGCAGCCGCGACAGGGTCAATCAGCCCCAGCATTTT.

The V call is TRBV5-1, the J call TRBJ2-5; 8 bases match TRBD1. The CDR3 sequence is 13 residues long. Germline trimming cut 4 bases from V and 7 bases from J; bases unmatched to any gene: 6. Germline lookup yields CDR1 SGHRS and CDR2 YFSETQ. The CDR3: CASSSTGGLTQYF. DNA for the CDR3: TGCGCCAGCAGCAGTACAGGGGGATTGACCCAGTACTTC.

The chain employs TRBV30 and TRBJ2-2; the D is unclear. CDR1 GTSNPN and CDR2 SVGIG come from the germline V gene (reference sequence). This CDR3 spans 16 amino acids. V lost 4 bases to trimming and J lost 1 base, with 16 bases between them. CDR3 coding DNA: TGTGCCTGGAATAAAGGCCTAACGATGAACACCGGGGAGCTGTTTTTT. It is translated as CAWNKGLTMNTGELFF.

V gene TRBV2 combines with J gene TRBJ1-4; D is ambiguous. The CDR3 contains 13 residues. V lost 10 bases and J lost 8, with 17 bases in between. Per germline, CDR1 SNHLY and CDR2 FYNNEI. The CDR3 spells CANRRWPREKLFF. The DNA of the CDR3 is TGTGCCAACCGCCGGTGGCCCCGAGAAAAACTGTTTTTT.

The DNA for the CDR3 is TGTGCCTGGAGCCACACGGGCAGGGGTATGGGTCAGCCCCAGCATTTT. This sequence encodes CAWSHTGRGMGQPQHF. The chain joins TRBV30 to TRBJ1-5; D might be TRBD1 (6 bases). The CDR3 has 16 residues. Germline CDR1 and CDR2: GTSNPN and SVGIG (reference sequence). Trimming pared 3 bases from V and 6 bases from J, leaving 21 bases between.

The CDR3, as DNA: TGTGCCAGCAGCCCTATCTGGGGGATATTGAGCGGGGAGCTGTTTTTT. It is translated as CASSPIWGILSGELFF. The chain couples TRBV4-2 to TRBJ2-2; either TRBD1 or TRBD2 may supply D (5 bases each). Trimming took 4 bases from V and 7 from J, leaving 19 bases between them. CDR3 length: 16 residues. Germline V lookup: CDR1 LGHNA, CDR2 YNFKEQ.

This chain links TRBV19 with TRBJ1-1, with a tentative D call TRBD1 (6 bases). V lost 3 bases and J 11 bases, leaving 22 bases between the germline ends. This CDR3 spans 15 amino acids. Germline assignment: CDR1 LNHDA and CDR2 SQIVND (reference sequence). The CDR3 DNA is TGTGCCAGTAGTATGACGGTGTCGGGACAACAGTGGGCTTTCTTT. Its protein product is CASSMTVSGQQWAFF. Drawing the rest from reference TRBV19 and TRBJ1-1, the complete variable domain is DGGITQSPKYLFRKEGQNVTLSCEQNLNHDAMYWYRQDPGQGLRLIYYSQIVNDFQKGDIAEGYSVSREKKESFPLTVTSAQKNPTAFYLCASSMTVSGQQWAFFGQGTRLTVV.

The chain uses TRBV24-1 and TRBJ2-5; 7 bases line up with TRBD2. Trimming at V came to 1 base and at J to 4 bases, leaving 8 bases not matched to a gene. Germline CDR1 and CDR2: KGHDR and SFDVKD. The CDR3 spans 16 residues. CDR3 sequence: CATSDLLRGDGETQYF. CDR3 DNA sequence: TGTGCCACCAGTGATTTACTACGGGGGGATGGAGAGACCCAGTACTTC.